Below are 19 T cell receptor beta chains sequenced from a single sample in a study of blood T cell repertoires in COVID-19. Method: immunoSEQ multiplex PCR; TCRdb's copy keeps in-frame clones and lacks some. Among fewer than 350,000 clones listed, just over 90% were seen once. Source material: PBMCs or T cells enriched from blood (not recorded which). Source of these receptors: a woman between 35 and 50 years old with acute COVID-19.

The V gene is TRBV19, the J gene TRBJ1-1, with a weak D call TRBD1 (5 bases). Germline CDR1 LNHDA, CDR2 SQIVND (reference sequence). V lost 3 bases and J 1 base, leaving 12 bases between the germline ends. This CDR3 contains 15 residues. The CDR3 here is CASSIGRTRNTEAFF. DNA for the CDR3: TGTGCCAGTAGTATCGGACGGACACGGAACACTGAAGCTTTCTTT.

The chain carries TRBV5-1 and TRBJ2-7; 7 bases are a match to TRBD1. This CDR3 has 15 amino acids. Germline assignment: CDR1 SGHRS and CDR2 YFSETQ. The ends lost 0 bases at V and 1 base at J; junction bases unmatched: 4. DNA of the CDR3: TGCGCCAGCAGCTTGGCCGGGACAGAGTCCTACGAGCAGTACTTC. Its translation: CASSLAGTESYEQYF.

This chain uses TRBV9 with TRBJ2-5; 7 positions match TRBD1. The CDR3 is made up of 13 amino acids. Germline V gene sequence: CDR1 SGDLS, CDR2 YYNGEE. Losses at the gene ends were 4 bases for V and 2 bases for J; bases not matched to a gene: 2. The CDR3 DNA is TGTGCCAGCAGCACGGGACAGCAAGAGACCCAGTACTTC. Translated, it gives CASSTGQQETQYF.

CDR3 nucleotides: TGTGCCAGCAGAGAGCGGGTCACAGATACGCAGTATTTT. It encodes CASRERVTDTQYF. V and J are TRBV28 and TRBJ2-3; weak D call: TRBD2 (6 bases). Germline V gives CDR1 MDHEN, CDR2 SYDVKM. Trimming removed 6 bases at V and 2 bases at J, with 9 bases between. This CDR3 has 13 amino acids.

The V call is TRBV18, the J call TRBJ1-1, with D maybe TRBD1 (5 bases). The V end was cut by 5 bases, the J end by 7 bases, with 14 bases between. The CDR3 consists of 13 residues. Germline-derived CDR1 and CDR2 are KGHSH and LQKENI. CDR3 sequence reads: CASSEQDVGEAFF. CDR3 DNA sequence: TGTGCCAGCTCAGAACAGGACGTGGGTGAAGCTTTCTTT.

This clone was counted only a few times. The rearrangement links TRBV5-1 to TRBJ2-6; D is perhaps TRBD1 (6 bases). The CDR3 sequence is 15 residues long. V lost 4 bases to trimming and J lost 3 bases, with 11 bases between them. CDR1 is SGHRS and CDR2 is YFSETQ in the germline V gene. The CDR3 spells CASSRPGDGANVLTF. CDR3 in DNA: TGCGCCAGCAGCCGCCCAGGGGATGGGGCCAACGTCCTGACTTTC.

The chain is built from TRBV2 and TRBJ2-2; D unclear. The CDR3 runs to 14 residues. Germline CDR1 is SNHLY and CDR2 is FYNNEI. Trimming took off 6 bases at V and 1 base at J, with 9 bases between the two ends. The CDR3, as DNA: TGTGCCAGCAGCTACGACTTGAACACCGGGGAGCTGTTTTTT. Translation: CASSYDLNTGELFF. Full variable domain (remainder filled in from reference TRBV2 and TRBJ2-2): EPEVTQTPSHQVTQMGQEVILRCVPISNHLYFYWYRQILGQKVEFLVSFYNNEISEKSEIFDDQFSVERPDGSNFTLKIRSTKLEDSAMYFCASSYDLNTGELFFGEGSRLTVL.

The chain joins TRBV20-1 to TRBJ2-2; maybe TRBD1 (6 bases). There are 13 residues in the CDR3. Germline CDR1 and CDR2: DFQATT and SNEGSKA (reference sequence). The V end was cut by 3 bases, the J end by 7 bases, with 12 bases between. CDR3: CSASGRGNGELFF. The CDR3, as DNA: TGCAGTGCTAGTGGCAGGGGCAACGGGGAGCTGTTTTTT.

This clone was observed a few times. The chain links TRBV2 to TRBJ2-3; the D is unclear. Germline V gene sequence: CDR1 SNHLY, CDR2 FYNNEI. V dropped 7 bases and J dropped 5 bases, with 13 bases sitting between them. The CDR3 is 13 residues long. CDR3 coding DNA: TGTGCCAGCAAATTGAGCCCGGGAGATACGCAGTATTTT. Translation gives CASKLSPGDTQYF. Together with reference TRBV2 and TRBJ2-3, the CDR3 gives the full variable domain: EPEVTQTPSHQVTQMGQEVILRCVPISNHLYFYWYRQILGQKVEFLVSFYNNEISEKSEIFDDQFSVERPDGSNFTLKIRSTKLEDSAMYFCASKLSPGDTQYFGPGTRLTVL.

In DNA form, the CDR3 reads TGTGCCAGCAGCTCAACAGGGTGGGAGACCCAGTACTTC. Translated: CASSSTGWETQYF. The chain joins TRBV7-9 to TRBJ2-5; tentative D call: TRBD1 (6 bases). The V end was cut by 4 bases, the J end by 5 bases, with 11 bases between. Germline V gene sequence: CDR1 SEHNR, CDR2 FQNEAQ (reference sequence). The CDR3 contains 13 residues. Variable domain in full (rest from reference TRBV7-9 and TRBJ2-5): DTGVSQNPRHKITKRGQNVTFRCDPISEHNRLYWYRQTLGQGPEFLTYFQNEAQLEKSRLLSDRFSAERPKGSFSTLEIQRTEQGDSAMYLCASSSTGWETQYFGPGTRLLVL.

The chain combines TRBV7-8 with TRBJ2-2, with D maybe TRBD2 (5 bases). This CDR3 contains 16 residues. Between the trimmed V and J ends, which lost 4 bases and 3 bases, there was a span of 15 bases. The V gene's germline CDR1 is SGHVS and CDR2 FQNEAQ. The CDR3 DNA reads as TGTGCCAGCAGCTCCTTACTAGGCCGGGACACCGGGGAGCTGTTTTTT. Its protein is CASSSLLGRDTGELFF.

In this sample, this clone turned up a few times. The chain recombines TRBV9 with TRBJ2-1; a weak D match, TRBD2 (6 bases). The CDR3 runs 14 residues. The germline gives CDR1 SGDLS, CDR2 YYNGEE. The V end lost 3 bases, the J end lost 6 bases, and 13 bases lay between the germline ends. This CDR3 is CASSAGTAVNEQFF. In DNA form, the CDR3 reads TGTGCCAGCAGCGCCGGGACTGCCGTCAATGAGCAGTTCTTC.

This chain uses TRBV2 with TRBJ2-1, with TRBD2 matching over 12 bases. Germline CDR1 is SNHLY and CDR2 is FYNNEI. V shed 5 bases, J shed 9 bases, and the junction held 8 bases outside the gene matches. This CDR3 has 15 amino acids. For the CDR3, the DNA is TGTGCCAGCAGTAAGACTAGCGGGAGCGTTGTTGAGCAGTTCTTC. Amino acids: CASSKTSGSVVEQFF. The full variable domain, in which reference TRBV2 and TRBJ2-1 provide the parts outside the CDR3, is EPEVTQTPSHQVTQMGQEVILRCVPISNHLYFYWYRQILGQKVEFLVSFYNNEISEKSEIFDDQFSVERPDGSNFTLKIRSTKLEDSAMYFCASSKTSGSVVEQFFGPGTRLTVL.

The chain links TRBV28 to TRBJ1-2; the match to TRBD1 covers 9 bases. V lost 5 bases, J lost 7 bases, and 11 bases stayed unmatched. Germline assignment: CDR1 MDHEN and CDR2 SYDVKM. The CDR3 extends over 15 amino acids. CDR3 sequence (DNA): TGTGCCAGCAGTACCCCTGGGACAGGGAAGAGTGGCTACACCTTC. The encoded protein is CASSTPGTGKSGYTF.

This chain joins TRBV10-1 and TRBJ1-2; D might be TRBD1 (6 bases). There are 14 residues in the CDR3. Germline loops: CDR1 WNHNN, CDR2 SYGVQD (reference sequence). Trimming left V 6 bases short and J 3 bases short, with 14 bases between. The CDR3 loop is CASRGAFAHYGYTF. The CDR3 coding sequence is TGCGCCAGCAGGGGGGCATTCGCACACTATGGCTACACCTTC.

This chain uses TRBV11-3 with TRBJ2-5; the D gene is possibly TRBD1 (6 bases). The length of the CDR3 is 14 residues. V was clipped by 1 base and J by 2 bases, with 8 bases between them. CDR1 and CDR2 (germline): SGHNT, YENEEA. CDR3 bases: TGTGCCAGCAGCTTAGGTGGACAGCAAGAGACCCAGTACTTC. Protein sequence: CASSLGGQQETQYF. Looking up the rest from reference TRBV11-3 and TRBJ2-5 gives the full variable domain: EAGVVQSPRYKIIEKKQPVAFWCNPISGHNTLYWYLQNLGQGPELLIRYENEEAVDDSQLPKDRFSAERLKGVDSTLKIQPAELGDSAVYLCASSLGGQQETQYFGPGTRLLVL.

This chain uses TRBV19 with TRBJ1-5; D possibly corresponds to TRBD1 (6 bases). The CDR3 is 17 residues long. Germline V gene data show CDR1 as LNHDA and CDR2 as SQIVND (reference sequence). V was trimmed by 0 bases and J by 2 bases, leaving 14 bases between them. CDR3 loop: CASSIDGAGGRNQPQHF. The CDR3 DNA is TGTGCCAGTAGTATAGATGGGGCGGGGGGGCGCAATCAGCCCCAGCATTTT. Variable domain in full (rest from reference TRBV19 and TRBJ1-5): DGGITQSPKYLFRKEGQNVTLSCEQNLNHDAMYWYRQDPGQGLRLIYYSQIVNDFQKGDIAEGYSVSREKKESFPLTVTSAQKNPTAFYLCASSIDGAGGRNQPQHFGDGTRLSIL.

This clone was observed a handful of times. V is TRBV4-3 and J is TRBJ1-2, with 7 bases fitting TRBD1. Germline-derived CDR1 and CDR2 are LGHNA and YSLEER. This CDR3 is built from 14 residues. With 0 bases clipped from V and 7 bases from J, the junction kept 5 bases outside the gene matches. The CDR3 protein is CASSQDDRAGGYTF. The CDR3 DNA reads TGCGCCAGCAGCCAAGATGACAGGGCCGGTGGCTACACCTTC.

This chain uses TRBV7-2 with TRBJ2-1, with D uncertain. The CDR3 is made up of 14 amino acids. Germline CDR1 SGHTA, CDR2 FQGNSA. Trimming removed 5 bases at V and 5 bases at J, with 13 bases between. CDR3 region: CASSPPGANNEQFF. The DNA for the CDR3 is TGTGCCAGCAGCCCACCCGGAGCTAACAATGAGCAGTTCTTC.